The 29 T cell receptor beta chains given below trace back to one sample, sequenced in a study of T-cell memory formation after mild COVID-19. TCRdb passed the 5' RACE reads through MiXCR, listing each CDR3 protein once. There are roughly 140,000 distinct CDR3 sequences in the sample; around 14% occur only once, and about 29% lies in the top ten. Specimen: PBMCs or a T cell subset sorted from them (not recorded which). The receptors shown here come from an adult woman who had mild COVID-19 (a few samples of this study predate the infection). Cell type and time point are not known.

In this sample, this clonotype turned up a few times. The V gene is TRBV5-4, the J gene TRBJ2-5, with D maybe TRBD1 (7 bases). CDR1 and CDR2 (germline): SGHNT, YYREEE (reference sequence). The CDR3 extends over 14 amino acids. V shed 0 bases and J shed 4 bases, with 10 bases lying between them. CDR3 residues: CASSLGRGLETQYF. In DNA, the CDR3 is TGTGCCAGCAGCTTGGGGAGGGGGCTAGAGACCCAGTACTTC.

This clonotype was observed a few times. J is TRBJ2-4 and V is TRBV20-1; possibly TRBD2 for D (7 bases). The CDR3 totals 16 residues. The V and J ends lost 5 bases and 4 bases respectively, with 21 bases between them. Looked up from germline, CDR1 is DFQATT and CDR2 is SNEGSKA (reference sequence). Here the CDR3 DNA reads TGCAGTGCTGGGGCAGATTTGGGGGGGCCAAAAAACATTCAGTACTTC. It encodes CSAGADLGGPKNIQYF.

The chain recombines TRBV7-6 with TRBJ1-3, with D perhaps matching TRBD1 (5 bases). V was cut by 5 bases and J by 4 bases, with 12 bases left in between. This CDR3 is 14 amino acids long. CDR1 and CDR2 (germline): SGHVS, FNYEAQ. The CDR3 region has the DNA TGTGCCAGCAGCCAACCGACAGACGGAAACACCATATATTTT. Its translation is CASSQPTDGNTIYF.

The sample holds a few counts of this clonotype. The CDR3 nucleotides are TGCAGCGTTGTAGACAGGGGAAGCTACGAGCAGTACTTC. Amino acids: CSVVDRGSYEQYF. The rearrangement links TRBV29-1 to TRBJ2-7; 8 bases line up with TRBD1. Unmatched junction bases numbered 5, after V lost 4 bases and J lost 3 bases. CDR3 size: 13 residues. Germline CDR1 is SQVTM and CDR2 is ANQGSEA.

This clonotype was detected a few times. This chain connects TRBV20-1 to TRBJ2-1, with D perhaps matching TRBD1 or TRBD2 (5 bases each). The ends were cut back, 1 base at V and 9 bases at J, with 13 bases in the middle. Germline lookup yields CDR1 DFQATT and CDR2 SNEGSKA (reference sequence). The length of the CDR3 is 13 residues. This CDR3 reads CSARATEGPEQFF. DNA of the CDR3: TGCAGTGCTAGAGCTACCGAGGGGCCTGAGCAGTTCTTC.

The rearrangement joins TRBV4-1 to TRBJ2-2; the D gene is possibly TRBD2 (5 bases). The V and J ends lost 0 bases and 6 bases respectively, with 11 bases between them. Germline V gene sequence: CDR1 MGHRA, CDR2 YSYEKL. This CDR3 region has 15 residues. CDR3 amino acids: CASSQDREFPGELFF. CDR3 bases: TGCGCCAGCAGCCAAGATAGGGAGTTCCCCGGGGAGCTGTTTTTT.

The rearrangement links TRBV4-3 to TRBJ2-5; 10 bases are a match to TRBD1. Per germline, CDR1 LGHNA and CDR2 YSLEER. The V gene end was trimmed by 1 base and the J gene end by 5 bases; junction bases not matched to a gene: 4. This CDR3 spans 15 amino acids. This CDR3 reads CASSQGQGAAETQYF. The DNA of the CDR3 is TGCGCCAGCAGCCAAGGACAGGGGGCGGCGGAGACCCAGTACTTC.

This clonotype is medium-sized within its sample. The chain recombines TRBV5-1 with TRBJ2-3; D is unresolved. Germline V CDR1 and CDR2: SGHRS, YFSETQ. V shed 2 bases and J shed 2 bases, with 9 bases lying between them. The CDR3 runs to 14 residues. The CDR3 loop reads CASSFRQATDTQYF. The CDR3 bases are TGCGCCAGCAGCTTTAGGCAGGCCACAGATACGCAGTATTTT.

This chain uses TRBV2 with TRBJ1-5, with 12 bases lining up with TRBD1. The germline V gene has CDR1 SNHLY and CDR2 FYNNEI. The J segment lost 7 bases and the V segment lost 5 bases, leaving 6 bases of the junction unmatched. The CDR3 has 15 residues. This chain's CDR3 is CASSTGTGGVQPQHF. The DNA for the CDR3 is TGTGCCAGCAGTACCGGGACAGGGGGCGTGCAGCCCCAGCATTTT.

This clonotype was found a few times. The rearrangement uses TRBV7-3 and TRBJ2-1; TRBD1 matches at 9 bases. Germline V gene data show CDR1 as SGHTA and CDR2 as FQGTGA. J gave up 7 bases and V 5 bases, and 9 bases lay outside the gene matches. The CDR3 runs 15 residues. The CDR3 nucleotides are TGTGCCAGCAGCCTTGGACAGGGGCCCGGTAATGAGCAGTTCTTC. Encoded protein: CASSLGQGPGNEQFF. Combining the CDR3 with reference TRBV7-3 and TRBJ2-1 gives the whole variable domain GAGVSQTPSNKVTEKGKYVELRCDPISGHTALYWYRQSLGQGPEFLIYFQGTGAADDSGLPNDRFFAVRPEGSVSTLKIQRTERGDSAVYLCASSLGQGPGNEQFFGPGTRLTVL.

The V call is TRBV7-6, the J call TRBJ2-2; 12 positions agree with TRBD2. The CDR3 extends over 17 amino acids. Germline CDR1 reads SGHVS; CDR2 reads FNYEAQ. The V segment lost 2 bases and the J segment 6 bases; nucleotides outside the gene matches: 7. In DNA form, the CDR3 reads TGTGCCAGCAGCTTACGCGCTAGCGGGGGGGCCTCCGGGGAGCTGTTTTTT. Translating it yields CASSLRASGGASGELFF. Full variable domain (missing parts from reference TRBV7-6 and TRBJ2-2): GAGVSQSPRYKVTKRGQDVALRCDPISGHVSLYWYRQALGQGPEFLTYFNYEAQQDKSGLPNDRFSAERPEGSISTLTIQRTEQRDSAMYRCASSLRASGGASGELFFGEGSRLTVL.

This clonotype has more than one count but fewer than ten. The gene calls are TRBV12-3 or TRBV12-4 and TRBJ2-7; unclear D gene. This CDR3 spans 14 amino acids. Trimming removed 5 bases at V and 0 bases at J, with 11 bases between. CDR3 bases: TGTGCCAGCAGTACCGTCCCTAACTCCTACGAGCAGTACTTC. Protein sequence: CASSTVPNSYEQYF.

The chain couples TRBV5-4 to TRBJ1-1; no reliable D call. V was cut by 1 base and J by 0 bases, with 7 bases left in between. The CDR3 extends over 14 amino acids. Per germline, CDR1 SGHNT and CDR2 YYREEE (reference sequence). The CDR3: CASSLIEMNTEAFF. The DNA of the CDR3 is TGTGCCAGCAGCTTGATAGAAATGAACACTGAAGCTTTCTTT.

Only a few counts were recorded for this clonotype. CDR3 coding DNA: TGTGCCAGCAGCTTAAGCGGGGGGGTGAGTGAGCAGTTCTTC. It encodes CASSLSGGVSEQFF. This sequence joins TRBV13 and TRBJ2-1; 10 nucleotides line up with TRBD2. V lost 2 bases to trimming and J lost 9 bases; unmatched junction nucleotides: 4. The CDR3 sequence is 14 residues long. Germline V gives CDR1 PRHDT, CDR2 FYEKMQ (reference sequence).

This clonotype was counted ten times or more. J is TRBJ2-7 and V is TRBV20-1, with 8 bases matching TRBD1. J gave up 0 bases and V 5 bases, and 3 bases lay outside the gene matches. CDR3 length: 13 residues. Looked up from germline, CDR1 is DFQATT and CDR2 is SNEGSKA (reference sequence). The chain's CDR3 is CSARQGSSYEQYF. Here the CDR3 DNA reads TGCAGTGCTCGACAGGGGTCCTCCTACGAGCAGTACTTC.

This clonotype was observed a few times. V is TRBV4-1 and J is TRBJ1-5; 8 bases map to TRBD1. Unmatched junction bases numbered 21, after V lost 4 bases and J lost 7 bases. Per germline, CDR1 MGHRA and CDR2 YSYEKL. The CDR3 is 19 residues long. CDR3 protein: CASSRPKKRQGCFGQPQHF. In nucleotides, the CDR3 is TGCGCCAGCAGCCGCCCGAAAAAGCGACAGGGGTGCTTCGGGCAGCCCCAGCATTTT.

This CDR3 reads CASSLARNEQFF. CDR3 DNA: TGTGCCAGCAGCTTAGCGCGGAATGAGCAGTTCTTC. The chain is built from TRBV7-8 and TRBJ2-1; D unresolved. The V end was cut by 0 bases, the J end by 7 bases, with 4 bases between. CDR3 length: 12 residues. Germline-derived CDR1 and CDR2 are SGHVS and FQNEAQ.

This chain uses TRBV15 with TRBJ2-7; 7 bases map to TRBD1. The V gene end was trimmed by 3 bases and the J gene end by 2 bases; junction bases not matched to a gene: 7. Germline-derived CDR1 and CDR2 are LNHNV and YYDKDF (reference sequence). This CDR3 contains 15 residues. CDR3: CATSSRSGTAYEQYF. The CDR3 DNA reads TGTGCCACCAGCAGTCGCTCCGGGACAGCCTACGAGCAGTACTTC.

This clonotype has just a few counts. The J gene is TRBJ1-2, the V gene TRBV5-5; 8 bases agree with TRBD1. CDR1 is SGHKS and CDR2 is YYEKEE in the germline V gene (reference sequence). The CDR3 runs 15 residues. With 2 bases clipped from V and 6 bases from J, the junction kept 9 bases outside the gene matches. The CDR3 protein is CASSLLAGGGDGYTF. The CDR3 nucleotides are TGTGCCAGCAGCTTATTAGCAGGGGGCGGTGATGGCTACACCTTC.

The V and J genes are TRBV20-1 and TRBJ2-1; no definite D call. Germline CDR1 DFQATT, CDR2 SNEGSKA (reference sequence). Trimming removed 5 bases at V and 4 bases at J, with 9 bases between. This CDR3 has 12 amino acids. CDR3 sequence reads: CSAHPVYNEQFF. The CDR3 DNA reads as TGCAGTGCTCACCCGGTTTACAATGAGCAGTTCTTC.

This clonotype turned up a few times. V is TRBV7-8 and J is TRBJ1-1; no clear D gene. Trimming pared 1 base from V and 1 base from J, leaving 7 bases between. Germline V gene data show CDR1 as SGHVS and CDR2 as FQNEAQ. This CDR3 comprises 14 residues. The DNA of the CDR3 is TGTGCCAGCAGCTTAGGGCCTACGAACACTGAAGCTTTCTTT. Residues: CASSLGPTNTEAFF. Full variable domain (missing parts from reference TRBV7-8 and TRBJ1-1): GAGVSQSPRYKVAKRGQDVALRCDPISGHVSLFWYQQALGQGPEFLTYFQNEAQLDKSGLPSDRFFAERPEGSVSTLKIQRTQQEDSAVYLCASSLGPTNTEAFFGQGTRLTVV.

This clonotype has only a few counts. The rearrangement joins TRBV27 to TRBJ1-2; 7 nucleotides agree with TRBD1. The CDR3 consists of 13 residues. Germline V gene sequence: CDR1 MNHEY, CDR2 SMNVEV (reference sequence). V dropped 5 bases and J dropped 5; count of bases not matched to a gene: 5. The DNA for the CDR3 is TGTGCCAGCAGTCCACAGGGGTTTTATGGCTACACCTTC. This translates into CASSPQGFYGYTF.

The V call is TRBV12-3 or TRBV12-4, the J call TRBJ1-1, with TRBD1 matching over 8 bases. The CDR3 is made up of 16 amino acids. J gave up 1 base and V 4 bases, and 8 bases lay outside the gene matches. This CDR3 is CASSSSGGTGNTEAFF. In nucleotides, the CDR3 is TGTGCCAGCAGTTCCTCGGGGGGGACAGGGAACACTGAAGCTTTCTTT.

The rearrangement uses TRBV6-5 and TRBJ2-7; D possibly uses TRBD1 or TRBD2 (5 bases each). Trimming took 0 bases from V and 3 from J, leaving 9 bases between them. Per the germline V gene, CDR1 is MNHEY and CDR2 is SVGAGI. The CDR3 runs 14 residues. CDR3 DNA: TGTGCCAGCAGTTACTCGTCAGGGAGCTACGAGCAGTACTTC. Its protein is CASSYSSGSYEQYF.

This clonotype was seen repeatedly, ten times or more. The chain couples TRBV12-3 or TRBV12-4 to TRBJ1-3; the D is unclear. This CDR3 comprises 14 residues. V lost 3 bases, J lost 7 bases, and 13 bases lay in between. The CDR3 here is CASSLAGVVNTIYF. The DNA of the CDR3 is TGTGCCAGCAGTTTGGCCGGGGTAGTGAACACCATATATTTT.

This clonotype was picked up a small number of times. The V gene is TRBV9, the J gene TRBJ1-1; TRBD1 matches at 9 bases. V was pared by 5 bases and J by 2 bases, with 4 bases of the junction left unmatched. Looked up from germline, CDR1 is SGDLS and CDR2 is YYNGEE. This CDR3 region has 14 residues. This chain's CDR3 is CASRGQGLNTEAFF. CDR3 bases: TGTGCCAGCAGGGGACAGGGACTTAACACTGAAGCTTTCTTT.

This chain uses TRBV10-3 with TRBJ2-7; tentative D call: TRBD1 (5 bases). The CDR3 is 12 residues long. The V gene lost 8 bases and the J gene lost 1 base, with 9 bases spanning the gap. Germline V gene lookup returns CDR1 ENHRY and CDR2 SYGVKD. In DNA, the CDR3 is TGTGCCATCGCCAGGGATTCCTACGAGCAGTACTTC. Protein product: CAIARDSYEQYF.

This rearrangement joins TRBV19 to TRBJ2-2, with D possibly being TRBD1 (5 bases). The CDR3 totals 14 residues. V was clipped by 7 bases and J by 2 bases, with 11 bases between them. The germline V gene has CDR1 LNHDA and CDR2 SQIVND (reference sequence). The CDR3 region is CASTVTGNTGELFF. The CDR3 nucleotides read TGTGCCAGTACTGTAACAGGAAACACCGGGGAGCTGTTTTTT.

The rearrangement links TRBV7-9 to TRBJ2-2, with no clear D. CDR1 is SEHNR, CDR2 FQNEAQ, per germline (reference sequence). CDR3 size: 12 residues. V lost 2 bases and J 6 bases, leaving 4 bases between the germline ends. Here the CDR3 reads CASSLTAGELFF. CDR3 in DNA: TGTGCCAGCAGCTTAACCGCCGGGGAGCTGTTTTTT.